This T cell receptor beta chain derives from a study of control samples from healthy donors and cancer patients. Generated by immunoSEQ multiplex PCR, the TCRdb table keeps only in-frame clones and is missing some. In the table there are 90,000 to 100,000 clones, about 79% of which are singletons. The sequence derives from a woman aged 25 to 45 in good health. The specimen was blood.

This CDR3 is CASSEQGQYNEQFF. CDR3 DNA sequence: TGTGCCAGCAGTGAACAGGGACAGTACAATGAGCAGTTCTTC. This chain connects TRBV6-1 to TRBJ2-1, with TRBD1 identical over 7 bases. Germline lookup yields CDR1 MNHNS and CDR2 SASEGT. Unmatched junction bases numbered 2, after V lost 2 bases and J lost 4 bases. This CDR3 is built from 14 residues.